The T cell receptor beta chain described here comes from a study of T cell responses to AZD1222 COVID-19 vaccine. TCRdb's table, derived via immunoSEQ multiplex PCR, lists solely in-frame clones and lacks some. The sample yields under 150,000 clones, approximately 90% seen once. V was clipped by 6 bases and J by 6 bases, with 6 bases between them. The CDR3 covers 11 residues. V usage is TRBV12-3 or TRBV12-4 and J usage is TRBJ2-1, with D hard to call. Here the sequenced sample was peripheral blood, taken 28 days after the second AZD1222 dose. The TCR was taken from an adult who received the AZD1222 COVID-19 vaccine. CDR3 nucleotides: TGTGCCAGCAGGAAGAGCAATGAGCAGTTCTTC. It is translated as CASRKSNEQFF.